This T cell receptor beta chain stems from a study of OX40 agonist ivuxolimab in advanced cancers. For the study at large: Partial responses were achieved by three patients: one hepatocellular carcinoma, two cutaneous melanoma.

This CDR3 is built from 15 residues. Germline V gene lookup returns CDR1 SGHRS and CDR2 YFSETQ. J lost 4 bases, V lost 4 bases, and 5 bases had no gene match. Autoimmune disease history or systemic immunosuppression was exclusionary. Assay: immunoSEQ multiplex PCR; the TCRdb copy retains only in-frame clones and omits some. The sample contains around 69,000 clones, 89% of which appear only once. This specimen was CD4+ or CD8+ T cells sorted from blood, taken in a trial of the OX40 agonist ivuxolimab. This TCR was sampled from an adult with an advanced solid tumor such as melanoma, head and neck, liver or kidney cancer. This sequence joins TRBV5-1 and TRBJ2-1, with 10 nucleotides matching TRBD2. In DNA, the CDR3 is TGCGCCAGCAGCGCGACTAGCGGGTCGTACAATGAGCAGTTCTTC. Translating gives CASSATSGSYNEQFF. Full variable domain (remainder filled in from reference TRBV5-1 and TRBJ2-1): KAGVTQTPRYLIKTRGQQVTLSCSPISGHRSVSWYQQTPGQGLQFLFEYFSETQRNKGNFPGRFSGRQFSNSRSEMNVSTLELGDSALYLCASSATSGSYNEQFFGPGTRLTVL.